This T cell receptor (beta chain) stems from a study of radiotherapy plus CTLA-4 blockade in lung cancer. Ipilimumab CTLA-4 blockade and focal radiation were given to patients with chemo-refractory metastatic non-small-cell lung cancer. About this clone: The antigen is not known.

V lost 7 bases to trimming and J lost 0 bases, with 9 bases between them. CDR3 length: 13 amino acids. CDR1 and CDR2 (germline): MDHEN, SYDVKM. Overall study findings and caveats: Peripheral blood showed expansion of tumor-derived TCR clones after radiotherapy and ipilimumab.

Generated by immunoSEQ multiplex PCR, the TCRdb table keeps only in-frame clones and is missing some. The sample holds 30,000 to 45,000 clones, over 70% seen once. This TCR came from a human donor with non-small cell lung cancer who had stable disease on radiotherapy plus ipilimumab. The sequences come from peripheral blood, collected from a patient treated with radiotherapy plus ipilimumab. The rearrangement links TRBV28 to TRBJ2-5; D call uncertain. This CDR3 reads CASTEEYQETQYF. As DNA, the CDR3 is TGTGCCAGCACCGAGGAGTACCAAGAGACCCAGTACTTC. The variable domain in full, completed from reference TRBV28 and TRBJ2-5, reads DVKVTQSSRYLVKRTGEKVFLECVQDMDHENMFWYRQDPGLGLRLIYFSYDVKMKEKGDIPEGYSVSREKKERFSLILESASTNQTSMYLCASTEEYQETQYFGPGTRLLVL.